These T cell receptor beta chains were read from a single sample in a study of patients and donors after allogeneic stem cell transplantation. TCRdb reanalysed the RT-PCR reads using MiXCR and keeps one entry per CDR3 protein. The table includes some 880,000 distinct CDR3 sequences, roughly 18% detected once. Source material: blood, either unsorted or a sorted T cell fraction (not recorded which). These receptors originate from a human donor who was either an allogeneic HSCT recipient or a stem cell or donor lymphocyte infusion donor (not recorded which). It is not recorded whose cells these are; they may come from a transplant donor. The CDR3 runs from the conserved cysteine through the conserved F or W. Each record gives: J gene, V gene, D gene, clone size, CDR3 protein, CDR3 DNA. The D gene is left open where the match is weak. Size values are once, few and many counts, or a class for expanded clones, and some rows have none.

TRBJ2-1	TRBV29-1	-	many	CSVEALKSEQFF	TGCAGCGTGGAGGCCCTAAAGAGTGAGCAGTTCTTC
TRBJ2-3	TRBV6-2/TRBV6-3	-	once	CASSYPGLRDTDTQYF	TGTGCCAGCAGTTACCCGGGACTTAGAGACACAGATACGCAGTATTTT
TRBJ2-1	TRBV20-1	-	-	CSALSWDEQFF	TGCAGTGCTCTTAGTTGGGATGAGCAGTTCTTC
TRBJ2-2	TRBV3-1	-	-	CASSREDTTIVSTGELFF	TGTGCCAGCAGCCGAGAGGACACGACAATCGTATCCACCGGGGAGCTGTTTTTT
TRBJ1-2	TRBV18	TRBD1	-	CASRRGQASNYGYTF	TGTGCCAGCCGGAGGGGACAGGCGTCTAACTATGGCTACACCTTC
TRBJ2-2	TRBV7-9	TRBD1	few	CASSYRGADTGELFF	TGTGCCAGCAGCTACAGGGGGGCCGACACCGGGGAGCTGTTTTTT
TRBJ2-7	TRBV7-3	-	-	CASSGDFGGEQYF	TGTGCCAGCAGCGGCGACTTCGGAGGGGAGCAGTACTTC
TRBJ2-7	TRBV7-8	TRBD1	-	CASSWDRTGEQYF	TGTGCCAGCAGCTGGGACAGGACGGGCGAGCAGTACTTC
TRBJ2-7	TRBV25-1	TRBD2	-	CASERVLAGRDEQYF	TGTGCCAGTGAACGAGTACTAGCGGGAAGGGACGAGCAGTACTTC
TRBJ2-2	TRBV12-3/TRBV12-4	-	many	CASNTITNTGELFF	TGTGCCAGCAATACCATAACGAACACCGGGGAGCTGTTTTTT
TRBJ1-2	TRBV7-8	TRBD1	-	CASSWTGVNYGYTF	TGTGCCAGCAGCTGGACAGGGGTTAACTATGGCTACACCTTC
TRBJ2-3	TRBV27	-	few	CASSTGNSGQYF	TGTGCCAGCAGTACAGGAAATTCGGGGCAGTATTTT
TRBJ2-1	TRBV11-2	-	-	CASSLVAGRNGPNEQFF	TGTGCCAGCAGCTTAGTGGCAGGGCGTAATGGTCCTAATGAGCAGTTCTTC
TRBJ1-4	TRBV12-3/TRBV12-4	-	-	CASSLRLASGLFF	TGTGCCAGCAGTTTACGGCTAGCCTCGGGACTGTTTTTT
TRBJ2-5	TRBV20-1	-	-	CSARATGTANQYF	TGCAGTGCTAGAGCGACCGGGACCGCAAACCAGTACTTC
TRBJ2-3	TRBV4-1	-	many	CASSQRTVADTQYF	TGCGCCAGCAGCCAGAGGACAGTCGCAGATACGCAGTATTTT
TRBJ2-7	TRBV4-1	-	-	CASSQPTTGYEQYF	TGCGCCAGCAGCCAACCGACTACTGGTTACGAGCAGTACTTC
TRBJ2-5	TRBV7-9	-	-	CASSLGKENQYF	TGTGCCAGCAGCTTAGGGAAAGAGAACCAGTACTTC
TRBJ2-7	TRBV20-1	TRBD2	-	CSATSGSYEQYF	TGCAGTGCTACTAGCGGCTCCTACGAGCAGTACTTC
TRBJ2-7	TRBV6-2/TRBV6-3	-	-	CASRQGGVTYEQYF	TGTGCCAGCAGACAGGGGGGGGTTACCTACGAGCAGTACTTC
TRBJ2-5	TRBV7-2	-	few	CASSLTGKQETQYF	TGTGCCAGCAGCCTCACAGGGAAACAAGAGACCCAGTACTTC
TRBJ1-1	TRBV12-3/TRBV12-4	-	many	CASSVGLSYTEAFF	TGTGCCAGCAGTGTAGGACTGTCTTACACTGAAGCTTTCTTT
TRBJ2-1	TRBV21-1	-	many	CASSKDRGNDEQFF	TGTGCCAGCAGCAAGGACAGGGGGAACGATGAGCAGTTCTTC
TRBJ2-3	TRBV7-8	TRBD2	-	CASSPLAGEKLSTDTQYF	TGTGCCAGCAGCCCCCTCGCGGGGGAGAAACTGAGCACAGATACGCAGTATTTT